Following are 23 T cell receptor beta chains from one sample sequenced in a study of blood T cell repertoires in COVID-19. Here immunoSEQ multiplex PCR was the method, and the copy in TCRdb shows in-frame clones only, minus some. Of fewer than 350,000 clones listed, about 90% are singletons. The source material was peripheral blood. The source of these receptors is a woman in her twenties or thirties who had recovered from COVID-19.

J is TRBJ2-2 and V is TRBV4-3; TRBD1 aligns across 7 bases. The V and J ends lost 5 bases and 3 bases, in that order; junction bases with no gene match: 3. Germline V gene sequence: CDR1 LGHNA, CDR2 YSLEER. This CDR3 has 14 residues. The CDR3 loop reads CASSVGQYTGELFF. The CDR3 bases are TGCGCCAGCAGCGTGGGACAGTACACCGGGGAGCTGTTTTTT.

The gene calls are TRBV4-1 and TRBJ1-1, with D possibly matching TRBD1 (6 bases). Looked up from germline, CDR1 is MGHRA and CDR2 is YSYEKL. CDR3 length: 14 residues. Trimming pared 1 base from V and 1 base from J, leaving 7 bases between. CDR3: CASSQGTENTEAFF. The CDR3 bases are TGCGCCAGCAGCCAAGGGACAGAGAACACTGAAGCTTTCTTT.

This clone was seen a single time. V and J are TRBV4-3 and TRBJ2-1; D gene uncertain. The germline gives CDR1 LGHNA, CDR2 YSLEER. Between the trimmed V and J ends, which lost 0 bases and 5 bases, there was a span of 11 bases. This CDR3 is 15 amino acids long. The CDR3 region has the DNA TGCGCCAGCAGCCAAGAACTATTGCGTAACAATGAGCAGTTCTTC. This gives the protein CASSQELLRNNEQFF.

The chain recombines TRBV27 with TRBJ2-5; no clear D. The CDR3 spans 13 residues. V shed 5 bases and J shed 1 base, with 8 bases lying between them. The V gene's germline CDR1 is MNHEY and CDR2 SMNVEV (reference sequence). CDR3: CASSPLLQETQYF. CDR3 nucleotide sequence: TGTGCCAGCAGTCCCCTTCTCCAAGAGACCCAGTACTTC.

This clone was seen more than once but under ten times. This chain uses TRBV18 with TRBJ2-7; D is perhaps TRBD2 (6 bases). There are 15 residues in the CDR3. Germline V gives CDR1 KGHSH, CDR2 LQKENI. V was shortened by 3 bases and J by 0 bases, with 12 bases between the two germline ends. The CDR3 coding sequence is TGTGCCAGCTCACCCAGTCTCGGGAGCTCCTACGAGCAGTACTTC. This encodes CASSPSLGSSYEQYF.

The V gene is TRBV28, the J gene TRBJ2-7; 10 bases are shared with TRBD1. The length of the CDR3 is 14 residues. Germline V lookup: CDR1 MDHEN, CDR2 SYDVKM. J lost 3 bases, V lost 4 bases, and 3 bases had no gene match. CDR3 region: CASSSTGGIYEQYF. In DNA, the CDR3 is TGTGCCAGCAGTTCGACAGGGGGCATCTACGAGCAGTACTTC.

The V gene is TRBV25-1, the J gene TRBJ1-2, with TRBD1 as a possible D gene (5 bases). The germline V gene encodes CDR1 MGHDK and CDR2 SYGVNS. V lost 1 base and J 4 bases, leaving 16 bases between the germline ends. The CDR3 covers 16 residues. This CDR3 reads CASSELRDPGGYGYTF. CDR3 DNA sequence: TGTGCCAGCAGTGAATTGCGGGACCCGGGGGGCTATGGCTACACCTTC.

V gene TRBV9 combines with J gene TRBJ2-2; D is perhaps TRBD2 (6 bases). The V and J ends lost 4 bases and 1 base respectively, with 14 bases between them. Per germline, CDR1 SGDLS and CDR2 YYNGEE. CDR3 length: 16 amino acids. For the CDR3, the DNA is TGTGCCAGCAGCCCCCTTGGGACTTTGAACACCGGGGAGCTGTTTTTT. The encoded protein is CASSPLGTLNTGELFF.

The chain has TRBV6-5 and TRBJ1-6, with D possibly being TRBD1 (5 bases). Trimming pared 4 bases from V and 4 bases from J, leaving 8 bases between. Germline V gene data show CDR1 as MNHEY and CDR2 as SVGAGI. The CDR3 extends over 14 amino acids. DNA of the CDR3: TGTGCCAGCAGTTGGGCAGGGTATAATTCACCCCTCCACTTT. It is translated as CASSWAGYNSPLHF.

This clone was counted a single time. V and J are TRBV4-2 and TRBJ2-4; 8 bases are shared with TRBD1. CDR3 length: 16 residues. From germline, CDR1 is LGHNA and CDR2 YNFKEQ. V lost 4 bases to trimming and J lost 8 bases; unmatched junction nucleotides: 13. CDR3 bases: TGTGCCAGCAGCCCGCGGACCTTAACAGGGGGTGACATTCAGTACTTC. Its protein product is CASSPRTLTGGDIQYF.

The V gene is TRBV7-2, the J gene TRBJ1-2; D is possibly TRBD1 (6 bases). Germline CDR1 reads SGHTA; CDR2 reads FQGNSA. Trimming removed 1 base at V and 8 bases at J, with 11 bases between. The CDR3 extends over 13 amino acids. CDR3 residues: CASSLETGRGYTF. In DNA form, the CDR3 reads TGTGCCAGCAGCTTAGAGACAGGCCGGGGCTACACCTTC.

The V gene is TRBV19, the J gene TRBJ1-2, with 9 bases that match TRBD1. The CDR3 consists of 16 residues. Looked up from germline, CDR1 is LNHDA and CDR2 is SQIVND (reference sequence). V shed 5 bases and J 7 bases; nucleotides not matched to a gene: 14. The CDR3: CASSSYPTGGKAGYTF. As DNA, the CDR3 is TGTGCCAGTAGTTCCTATCCTACAGGGGGCAAGGCTGGCTACACCTTC.

This CDR3 reads CASSIWDTTNEKLFF. For the CDR3, the DNA is TGTGCCAGCAGCATCTGGGACACAACTAATGAAAAACTGTTTTTT. The V call is TRBV7-8, the J call TRBJ1-4; possibly TRBD1 for D (6 bases). The CDR3 runs to 15 residues. Trimming stripped 5 bases from V and 0 bases from J, with 10 bases between. Germline CDR1 is SGHVS and CDR2 is FQNEAQ. Variable domain in full (rest from reference TRBV7-8 and TRBJ1-4): GAGVSQSPRYKVAKRGQDVALRCDPISGHVSLFWYQQALGQGPEFLTYFQNEAQLDKSGLPSDRFFAERPEGSVSTLKIQRTQQEDSAVYLCASSIWDTTNEKLFFGSGTQLSVL.

The chain combines TRBV6-6 with TRBJ2-6, with a tentative D call TRBD2 (5 bases). CDR1 is MNHNY, CDR2 SVGAGI, per germline (reference sequence). CDR3 length equals 18 residues. Deletions cut 5 bases from V and 0 bases from J, with 17 bases between. The CDR3 DNA reads TGTGCCAGCAGTCTTGCCCGGGGTTATTACTCTGGGGCCAACGTCCTGACTTTC. This sequence encodes CASSLARGYYSGANVLTF.

V usage is TRBV5-1 and J usage is TRBJ2-5, with a possible D match to TRBD2 (7 bases). The CDR3 has 16 amino acids. The germline V and J ends were trimmed by 0 bases and 4 bases, with 16 bases remaining between them. Germline CDR1 is SGHRS and CDR2 is YFSETQ. DNA for the CDR3: TGCGCCAGCAGCTTGGCCCAACGGGGGGCCGGAGAGACCCAGTACTTC. Translating it yields CASSLAQRGAGETQYF.

This rearrangement joins TRBV7-9 to TRBJ2-7, with 7 bases fitting TRBD1. The germline V gene has CDR1 SEHNR and CDR2 FQNEAQ (reference sequence). V trimming: 5 bases; J trimming: 6 bases; junction bases outside the gene matches: 10. The CDR3 covers 14 residues. CDR3 coding DNA: TGTGCCAGCAGCCTCCGAGTACAGGGGTCCGAGCAGTACTTC. Protein product: CASSLRVQGSEQYF.

This clone appeared once. The gene calls are TRBV7-2 and TRBJ2-1, with 11 bases fitting TRBD2. J gave up 9 bases and V 0 bases, and 7 bases lay outside the gene matches. CDR1 is SGHTA and CDR2 is FQGNSA in the germline V gene. The CDR3 loop spans 16 amino acids. The CDR3 is CASSLAGTSGVSEQFF. CDR3 bases: TGTGCCAGCAGCTTAGCCGGGACTAGCGGTGTCAGTGAGCAGTTCTTC.

V gene TRBV28 combines with J gene TRBJ1-1; 8 positions match TRBD1. CDR1 is MDHEN, CDR2 SYDVKM, per germline. Trimming took 6 bases from V and 9 from J; bases not matched to a gene: 6. There are 12 residues in the CDR3. The CDR3 region is CASSLRTGKAFF. The CDR3 nucleotides are TGTGCCAGCAGCCTAAGGACAGGGAAAGCTTTCTTT.

The chain recombines TRBV24-1 with TRBJ1-1, with 8 positions matching TRBD1. Germline-derived CDR1 and CDR2 are KGHDR and SFDVKD. After removal of 0 bases from V and 3 bases from J, the junction contained 2 bases not matched to a gene. The CDR3 runs 15 residues. Written as DNA, the CDR3 is TGTGCCACCAGTGATTTGCAGGACAGGGACACTGAAGCTTTCTTT. Translated, it gives CATSDLQDRDTEAFF.

J is TRBJ2-3 and V is TRBV6-5; 8 bases fit TRBD2. Germline V gene sequence: CDR1 MNHEY, CDR2 SVGAGI. The CDR3 contains 15 residues. The V segment lost 9 bases and the J segment 6 bases; nucleotides outside the gene matches: 14. The DNA of the CDR3 is TGTGCCAGTTCGTCTCTGCGGGAGGTAGCTGATACGCAGTATTTT. Protein sequence: CASSSLREVADTQYF.

On this clone itself: The sample carries other DNA sequences with the same CDR3. The genes are TRBV7-9 and TRBJ2-7; D gene unclear. This CDR3 is 13 amino acids long. Trimming cost V 1 base and J 1 base, with 5 bases left between them. From germline, CDR1 is SEHNR and CDR2 FQNEAQ (reference sequence). The CDR3, as DNA: TGTGCCAGCAGCTTAGACAGTTCCTACGAGCAGTACTTC. Encoded protein: CASSLDSSYEQYF.

The genes are TRBV5-6 and TRBJ1-2, with 7 bases that match TRBD1. Germline loops: CDR1 SGHDT, CDR2 YYEEEE. With V trimmed by 4 bases and J by 4 bases, 13 bases remained unmatched. The CDR3 covers 16 residues. The CDR3: CASSVDGTAIGYGYTF. The CDR3 nucleotides are TGTGCCAGCAGCGTGGACGGGACAGCCATTGGCTATGGCTACACCTTC.

In DNA, the CDR3 is TGTGCCAGCAGCTTCCTCATGGGGGCCAGCACAGATACGCAGTATTTT. Protein product: CASSFLMGASTDTQYF. The rearrangement links TRBV7-2 to TRBJ2-3; perhaps TRBD1 as D (6 bases). Deletions cut 3 bases from V and 0 bases from J, with 13 bases between. This CDR3 is 16 amino acids long. Germline CDR1 reads SGHTA; CDR2 reads FQGNSA.